This T cell receptor beta chain was identified during a study of blood T cell repertoires in COVID-19. Here immunoSEQ multiplex PCR was the method, and the copy in TCRdb shows in-frame clones only, minus some. This sample has approximately 300,000 clones, with 85% found just once. With 4 bases removed from V and 1 base from J, the gap between germline ends came to 13 bases. Germline V gene data show CDR1 as MDHEN and CDR2 as SYDVKM. CDR3 length: 15 amino acids. The receptor's source is a woman aged 50 to 65 with active or convalescent COVID-19. The chain is built from TRBV28 and TRBJ1-1, with TRBD1 as a possible D gene (5 bases). Material for sequencing was peripheral blood. The DNA of the CDR3 is TGTGCCAGCAGTTCCCCGGGGGGTGGGAACACTGAAGCTTTCTTT. Amino acid sequence: CASSSPGGGNTEAFF.